Each of the 8 T cell receptor beta chains below was sequenced from the same sample in a study of CD8 T cells in ankylosing spondylitis. From the 5' RACE reads, TCRdb called clonotypes with MiXCR, one entry per CDR3 protein. The profile shows roughly 160,000 distinct CDR3 sequences, about 9.9% of them singletons. The specimen sequenced was blood, either unsorted or a sorted T cell fraction (not recorded which). Source of these receptors: a male donor with ankylosing spondylitis or in good health (not recorded which).

This chain uses TRBV6-2 or TRBV6-3 with TRBJ1-6, with D maybe TRBD1 (5 bases). V was shortened by 0 bases and J by 8 bases, with 14 bases between the two germline ends. The CDR3 totals 16 residues. Germline values: CDR1 MNHEY, CDR2 SVGEGT. This CDR3 reads CASSYSDRDRYSPLHF. CDR3 coding DNA: TGTGCCAGCAGTTACTCCGACCGGGACCGCTATTCACCCCTCCACTTT.

This clonotype has ten or more counts. With a much larger clone just one base away, this may be a read error. The V call is TRBV5-1, the J call TRBJ2-7; the match to TRBD1 covers 7 bases. The CDR3 spans 13 residues. After removal of 3 bases from V and 2 bases from J, the junction contained 2 bases not matched to a gene. Germline CDR1 is SGHRS and CDR2 is YFSETQ. The CDR3 region is CASSYGQAYEQYF. The CDR3 region has the DNA TGCGCCAGCAGCTACGGACAGGCCTACGAGCAGTACTTC.

This clonotype was counted a single time. The junction and the germline gene differ at one end; a read error may be behind it. The V call is TRBV12-3 or TRBV12-4, the J call TRBJ1-2; weak D call: TRBD1 (5 bases). The CDR3 has 13 amino acids. CDR3 region: CTSSLRGSYGYTF. In nucleotides, the CDR3 is TGTACCAGCAGTTTAAGGGGCAGCTATGGCTACACCTTC.

As concerns this clonotype: With a much larger clone just one base away, this may be a read error. J is TRBJ2-3 and V is TRBV14; TRBD2 aligns across 7 bases. Germline CDR1 is SGHDN and CDR2 is FVKESK. CDR3 size: 13 residues. In DNA, the CDR3 is TGTACCAGCAGCCGCGCTAGCGGTGATACGCAGTATTTT. Encoded protein: CTSSRASGDTQYF.

This clonotype was detected ten times or more. This chain joins TRBV15 and TRBJ2-4; no clear D gene. The CDR3 has 12 amino acids. V was trimmed by 0 bases and J by 6 bases, leaving 3 bases between them. Germline V gives CDR1 LNHNV, CDR2 YYDKDF (reference sequence). Here the CDR3 DNA reads TGTGCCACCAGCAGAGATGGAAACATTCAGTACTTC. Translation: CATSRDGNIQYF.

This clonotype was picked up many times. The chain is built from TRBV29-1 and TRBJ2-4; 8 bases map to TRBD1. Germline V lookup: CDR1 SQVTM, CDR2 ANQGSEA. This CDR3 has 15 amino acids. V dropped 0 bases and J dropped 6; count of bases not matched to a gene: 7. CDR3 in amino acids: CSVEDRQGAGNIQYF. The CDR3 bases are TGCAGCGTTGAAGATCGTCAGGGGGCTGGAAACATTCAGTACTTC. Full variable domain (missing parts from reference TRBV29-1 and TRBJ2-4): SAVISQKPSRDICQRGTSLTIQCQVDSQVTMMFWYRQQPGQSLTLIATANQGSEATYESGFVIDKFPISRPNLTFSTLTVSNMSPEDSSIYLCSVEDRQGAGNIQYFGAGTRLSVL.

This clonotype came up many times. The chain has TRBV3-1 and TRBJ2-1; 8 nucleotides match TRBD2. V dropped 4 bases and J dropped 1; count of bases not matched to a gene: 6. The germline CDR1 and CDR2 sequences are LGHDT and YNNKEL (reference sequence). The CDR3 is 16 residues long. This CDR3 reads CASSPPAGESYNEQFF. The CDR3 coding sequence is TGTGCCAGCAGCCCGCCAGCGGGAGAATCCTACAATGAGCAGTTCTTC.

The CDR3 loop reads CASSSWTSGSYNEQFF. The CDR3 DNA is TGTGCCAGCAGCTCCTGGACTAGCGGGAGTTACAATGAGCAGTTCTTC. This rearrangement joins TRBV7-2 to TRBJ2-1; TRBD2 agrees at 13 bases. V lost 4 bases, J lost 4 bases, and 4 bases stayed unmatched. CDR1 is SGHTA, CDR2 FQGNSA, per germline. This CDR3 spans 16 amino acids.